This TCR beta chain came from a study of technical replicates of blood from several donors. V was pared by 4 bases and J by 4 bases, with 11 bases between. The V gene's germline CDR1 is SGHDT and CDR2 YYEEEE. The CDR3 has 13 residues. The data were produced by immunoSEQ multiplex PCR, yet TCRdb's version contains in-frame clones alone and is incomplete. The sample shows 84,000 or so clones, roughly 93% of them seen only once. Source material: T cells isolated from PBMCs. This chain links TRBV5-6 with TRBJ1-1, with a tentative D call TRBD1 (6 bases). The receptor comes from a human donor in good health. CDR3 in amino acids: CASSGQMGTEAFF. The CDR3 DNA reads TGTGCCAGCAGCGGACAGATGGGCACTGAAGCTTTCTTT.